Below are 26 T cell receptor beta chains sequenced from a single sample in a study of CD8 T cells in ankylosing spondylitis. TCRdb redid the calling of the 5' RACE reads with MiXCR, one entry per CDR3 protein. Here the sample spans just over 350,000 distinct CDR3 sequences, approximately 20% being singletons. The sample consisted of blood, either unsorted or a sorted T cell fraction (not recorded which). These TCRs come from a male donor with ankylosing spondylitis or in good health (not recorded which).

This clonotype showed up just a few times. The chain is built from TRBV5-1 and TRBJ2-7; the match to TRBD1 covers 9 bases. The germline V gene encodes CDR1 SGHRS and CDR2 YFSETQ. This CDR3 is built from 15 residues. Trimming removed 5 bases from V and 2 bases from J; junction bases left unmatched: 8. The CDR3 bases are TGCGCCAGCAGGTTCGGACAGGGGATAACCTACGAGCAGTACTTC. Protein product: CASRFGQGITYEQYF.

CDR3 in DNA: TGTGCCAGCAGCTTAGCTCTAGCGGGGGTTGGTTACGAGCAGTACTTC. This encodes CASSLALAGVGYEQYF. The rearrangement joins TRBV7-8 to TRBJ2-7, with TRBD2 matching 10 bases. CDR1 and CDR2 (germline): SGHVS, FQNEAQ. V shed 0 bases, J shed 4 bases, and the junction held 6 bases outside the gene matches. CDR3 length equals 16 residues.

The CDR3 loop reads CASSGGGGTDTQYF. The CDR3 nucleotides read TGTGCCAGCAGCGGGGGTGGGGGCACAGATACGCAGTATTTT. This rearrangement joins TRBV9 to TRBJ2-3; no clear D. Germline V gives CDR1 SGDLS, CDR2 YYNGEE. CDR3 length: 14 amino acids. V lost 3 bases and J lost 1, with 9 bases in between.

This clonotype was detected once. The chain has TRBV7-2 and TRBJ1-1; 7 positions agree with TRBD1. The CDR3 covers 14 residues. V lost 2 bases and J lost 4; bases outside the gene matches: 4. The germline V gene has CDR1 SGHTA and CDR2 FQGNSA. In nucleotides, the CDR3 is TGTGCCAGCAGCTTATCCGCAGGGGGCACTGAAGCTTTCTTT. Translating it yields CASSLSAGGTEAFF.

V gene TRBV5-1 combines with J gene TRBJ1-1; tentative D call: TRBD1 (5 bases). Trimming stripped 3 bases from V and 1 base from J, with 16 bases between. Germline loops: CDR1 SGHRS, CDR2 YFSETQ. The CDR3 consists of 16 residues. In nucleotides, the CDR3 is TGCGCCAGCAGCTGGGCGAGGGGTGCGCAGAACACTGAAGCTTTCTTT. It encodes CASSWARGAQNTEAFF.

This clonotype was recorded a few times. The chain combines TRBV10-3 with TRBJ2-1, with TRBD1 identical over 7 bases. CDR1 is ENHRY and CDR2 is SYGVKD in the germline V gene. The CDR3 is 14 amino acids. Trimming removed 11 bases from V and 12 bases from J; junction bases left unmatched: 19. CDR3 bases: TGTGCCGTCGGGACAGCCGATACTAGTGGTGGGCAGTTCTTC. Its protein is CAVGTADTSGGQFF.

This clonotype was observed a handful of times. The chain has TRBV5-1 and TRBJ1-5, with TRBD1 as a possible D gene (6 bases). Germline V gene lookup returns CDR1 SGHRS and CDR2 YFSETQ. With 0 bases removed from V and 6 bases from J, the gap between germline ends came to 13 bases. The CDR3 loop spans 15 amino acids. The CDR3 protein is CASSLAGADRQPQHF. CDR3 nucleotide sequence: TGCGCCAGCAGCTTGGCGGGGGCTGATCGTCAGCCCCAGCATTTT.

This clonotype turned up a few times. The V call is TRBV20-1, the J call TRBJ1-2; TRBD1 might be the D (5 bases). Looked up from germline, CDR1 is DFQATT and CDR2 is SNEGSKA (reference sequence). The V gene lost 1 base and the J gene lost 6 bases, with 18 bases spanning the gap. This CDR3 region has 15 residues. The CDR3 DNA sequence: TGCAGTGCTAGAGTCCGGGACCCCGAGTCCGATGGCTACACCTTC. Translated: CSARVRDPESDGYTF.

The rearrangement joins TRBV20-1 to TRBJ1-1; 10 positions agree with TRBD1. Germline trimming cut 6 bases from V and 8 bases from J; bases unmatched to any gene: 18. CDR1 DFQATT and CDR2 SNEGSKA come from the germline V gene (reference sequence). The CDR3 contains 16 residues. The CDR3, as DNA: TGCAGTGCCAAGGACAGGGGGAAGGTGGCCCCCAGAGAAGCTTTCTTT. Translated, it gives CSAKDRGKVAPREAFF.

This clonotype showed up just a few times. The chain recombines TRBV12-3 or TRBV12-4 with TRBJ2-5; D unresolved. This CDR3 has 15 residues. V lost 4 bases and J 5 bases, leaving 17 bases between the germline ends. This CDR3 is CASSSTGGVVETQYF. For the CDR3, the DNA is TGTGCCAGCAGTTCAACCGGTGGGGTGGTGGAGACCCAGTACTTC.

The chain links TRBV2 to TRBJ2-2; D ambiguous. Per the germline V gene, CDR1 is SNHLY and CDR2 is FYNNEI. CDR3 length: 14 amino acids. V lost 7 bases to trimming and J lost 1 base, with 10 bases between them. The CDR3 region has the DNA TGTGCCAGCAAGGGAAATGAGAACACCGGGGAGCTGTTTTTT. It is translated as CASKGNENTGELFF.

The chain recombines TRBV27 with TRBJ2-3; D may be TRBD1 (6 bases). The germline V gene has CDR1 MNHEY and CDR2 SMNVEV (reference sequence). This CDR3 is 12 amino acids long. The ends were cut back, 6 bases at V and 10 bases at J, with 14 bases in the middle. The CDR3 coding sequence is TGTGCCAGCAGGTCAGGGGAAAGGTCGCAGTATTTT. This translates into CASRSGERSQYF.

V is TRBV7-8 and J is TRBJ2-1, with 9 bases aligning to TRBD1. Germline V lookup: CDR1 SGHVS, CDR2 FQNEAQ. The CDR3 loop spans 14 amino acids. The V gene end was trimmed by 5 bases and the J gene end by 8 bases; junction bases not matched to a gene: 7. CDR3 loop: CASSGRTGVYEQFF. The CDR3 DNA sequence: TGTGCCAGCAGCGGACGGACAGGGGTGTATGAGCAGTTCTTC.

CDR3 amino acids: CASSLAWQFDEKLFF. CDR3 in DNA: TGTGCCAGCAGTTTAGCGTGGCAGTTTGATGAAAAACTGTTTTTT. The rearrangement links TRBV12-3 or TRBV12-4 to TRBJ1-4; no reliable D call. V was pared by 0 bases and J by 6 bases, with 11 bases between. CDR3 length equals 15 residues.

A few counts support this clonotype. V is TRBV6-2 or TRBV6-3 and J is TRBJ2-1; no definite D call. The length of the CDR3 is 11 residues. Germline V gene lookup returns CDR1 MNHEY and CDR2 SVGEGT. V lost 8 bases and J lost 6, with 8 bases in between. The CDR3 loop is CASGTGNEQFF. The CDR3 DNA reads TGTGCCAGCGGTACGGGCAATGAGCAGTTCTTC.

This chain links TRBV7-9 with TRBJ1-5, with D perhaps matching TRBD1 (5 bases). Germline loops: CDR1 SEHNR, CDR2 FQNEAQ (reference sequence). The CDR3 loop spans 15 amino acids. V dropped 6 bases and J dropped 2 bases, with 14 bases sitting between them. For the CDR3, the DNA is TGTGCCAGCAGTTGGTCACAGGAACGCAATCAGCCCCAGCATTTT. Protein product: CASSWSQERNQPQHF.

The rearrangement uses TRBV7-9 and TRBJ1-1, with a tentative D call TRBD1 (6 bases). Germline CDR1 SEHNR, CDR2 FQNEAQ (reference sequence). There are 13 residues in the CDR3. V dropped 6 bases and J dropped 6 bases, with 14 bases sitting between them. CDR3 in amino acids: CASSEQGSPEAFF. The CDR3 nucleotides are TGTGCCAGCAGTGAACAGGGTTCCCCTGAAGCTTTCTTT.

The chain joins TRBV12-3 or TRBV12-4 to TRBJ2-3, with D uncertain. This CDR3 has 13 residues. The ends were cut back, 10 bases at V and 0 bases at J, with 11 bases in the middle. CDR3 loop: CATDAASTDTQYF. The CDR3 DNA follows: TGTGCCACTGACGCGGCGAGCACAGATACGCAGTATTTT.

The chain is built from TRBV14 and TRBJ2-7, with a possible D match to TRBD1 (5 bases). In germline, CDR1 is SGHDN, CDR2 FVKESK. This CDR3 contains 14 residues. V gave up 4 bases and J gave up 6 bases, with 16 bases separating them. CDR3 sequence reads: CASSRNLGRIEQYF. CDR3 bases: TGTGCCAGCAGCCGGAACCTGGGGCGGATCGAGCAGTACTTC.

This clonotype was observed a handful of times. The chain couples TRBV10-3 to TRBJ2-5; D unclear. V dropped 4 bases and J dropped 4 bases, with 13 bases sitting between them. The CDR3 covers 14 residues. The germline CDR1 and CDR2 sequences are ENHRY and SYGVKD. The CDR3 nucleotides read TGTGCCATCAGTGTCTTTGGGGATGGAGAGACCCAGTACTTC. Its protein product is CAISVFGDGETQYF.

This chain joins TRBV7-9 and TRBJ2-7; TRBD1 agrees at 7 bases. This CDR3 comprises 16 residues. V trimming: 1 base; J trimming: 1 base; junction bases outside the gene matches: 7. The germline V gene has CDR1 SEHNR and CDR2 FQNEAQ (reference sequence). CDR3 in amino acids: CASSLVRYRGSYEQYF. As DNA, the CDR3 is TGTGCCAGCAGCTTAGTCCGTTACAGGGGATCCTACGAGCAGTACTTC.

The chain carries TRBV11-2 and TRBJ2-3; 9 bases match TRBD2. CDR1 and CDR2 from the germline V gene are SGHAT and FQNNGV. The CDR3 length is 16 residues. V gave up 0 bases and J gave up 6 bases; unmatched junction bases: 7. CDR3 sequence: CASSLDSASGADTQYF. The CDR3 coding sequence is TGTGCCAGCAGCTTAGATTCGGCTAGCGGGGCTGATACGCAGTATTTT.

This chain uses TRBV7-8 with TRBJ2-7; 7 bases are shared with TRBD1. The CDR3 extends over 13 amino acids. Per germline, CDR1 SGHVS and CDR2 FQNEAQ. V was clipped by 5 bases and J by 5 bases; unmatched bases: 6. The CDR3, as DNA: TGTGCCAGCAGCCTGGGACAGTTCAACGAGCAGTACTTC. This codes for CASSLGQFNEQYF.

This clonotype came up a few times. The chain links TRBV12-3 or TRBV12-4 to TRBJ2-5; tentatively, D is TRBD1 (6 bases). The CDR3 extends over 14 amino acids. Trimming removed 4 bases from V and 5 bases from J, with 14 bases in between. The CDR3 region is CASSWQGLWETQYF. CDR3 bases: TGTGCCAGCAGTTGGCAGGGGCTCTGGGAGACCCAGTACTTC.

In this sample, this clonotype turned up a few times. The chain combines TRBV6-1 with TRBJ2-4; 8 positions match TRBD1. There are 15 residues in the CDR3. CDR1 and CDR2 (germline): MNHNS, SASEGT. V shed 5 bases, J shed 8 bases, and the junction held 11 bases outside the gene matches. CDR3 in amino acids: CASSPRTGIGHIQYF. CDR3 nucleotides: TGTGCCAGCAGTCCCAGGACAGGGATTGGGCACATTCAGTACTTC.

CDR3 nucleotides: TGTGCCAGCAGCTCCCTACAAGAGACCCAGTACTTC. As protein: CASSSLQETQYF. The rearrangement uses TRBV7-9 and TRBJ2-5; D not resolved. Trimming pared 4 bases from V and 2 bases from J, leaving 5 bases between. The V gene's germline CDR1 is SEHNR and CDR2 FQNEAQ (reference sequence). This CDR3 contains 12 residues.